The following is a TCR beta chain sequence with its context. The sample comes from a study of cytomegalovirus exposure and HLA in healthy donors. Germline lookup yields CDR1 SGHAT and CDR2 FQNNGV. The CDR3 loop spans 13 amino acids. Deletions cut 0 bases from V and 7 bases from J, with 9 bases between. TCRdb's copy holds only in-frame clones and misses some; the assay was immunoSEQ multiplex PCR. Of roughly 90,000 clones detected, 75% to 90% appear once; the ten largest clones hold 20% to 25%. The source of this sequence is a man younger than 30 in good health and CMV-seropositive. The rearrangement links TRBV11-2 to TRBJ1-2; unclear D gene. Sequenced sample: PBMCs. CDR3 region: CASSLEAGFGYTF. Written as DNA, the CDR3 is TGTGCCAGCAGCTTAGAGGCTGGCTTTGGCTACACCTTC.